These 24 T cell receptor beta chains came from one sample sequenced in a study of memory CD4+ T cells and cytomegalovirus serostatus. Measured with immunoSEQ multiplex PCR; TCRdb has only the in-frame clones, and not every one. The repertoire includes 30,000 to 40,000 clones, roughly four fifths of them detected once, and 0.78% sits in the top ten. Single viable CD3+CD4+CD8-CD45RO+ cells were sorted as the memory CD4+ T cells. The material sequenced was memory CD4+ T cells from blood. These receptors were taken from an adult in good health and CMV-seronegative.

This clone appeared a single time. The rearrangement links TRBV19 to TRBJ1-5; no clear D. The CDR3 is made up of 15 amino acids. Trimming pared 3 bases from V and 0 bases from J, leaving 9 bases between. CDR1 is LNHDA and CDR2 is SQIVND in the germline V gene (reference sequence). The CDR3 protein is CASSIDTYSNQPQHF. The CDR3 nucleotides are TGTGCCAGTAGTATCGACACTTATAGCAATCAGCCCCAGCATTTT.

This rearrangement joins TRBV9 to TRBJ1-4; D gene unclear. Trimming cost V 4 bases and J 1 base, with 14 bases left between them. CDR1 and CDR2 from the germline V gene are SGDLS and YYNGEE. The CDR3 is made up of 16 amino acids. CDR3 sequence: CASSPPRTGTNEKLFF. In DNA, the CDR3 is TGTGCCAGCAGCCCTCCTCGGACGGGAACTAATGAAAAACTGTTTTTT.

Concerning this clone: A junction boundary mismatches the germline segment, possibly from a read error. The chain couples TRBV7-7 to TRBJ2-1, with TRBD1 identical over 7 bases. This CDR3 is 15 amino acids long. Looked up from germline, CDR1 is SSHAT and CDR2 is FNYEAQ (reference sequence). The chain's CDR3 is CASSLVGGPQNEQFF. For the CDR3, the DNA is TGTGCTAGCAGCTTAGTAGGGGGCCCACAGAATGAGCAGTTCTTC.

This clone has a single count. This CDR3 is also generated by other DNA sequences in the sample. The gene calls are TRBV25-1 and TRBJ1-4; D gene unclear. Germline lookup yields CDR1 MGHDK and CDR2 SYGVNS. Trimming cost V 8 bases and J 3 bases, with 7 bases left between them. The CDR3 has 12 amino acids. The CDR3 nucleotides are TGTGCCAGCCAAAATCCTAATGAAAAACTGTTTTTT. Encoded protein: CASQNPNEKLFF.

The chain carries TRBV2 and TRBJ1-2; D is ambiguous. Germline V gives CDR1 SNHLY, CDR2 FYNNEI. The CDR3 runs to 13 residues. The V end was cut by 3 bases, the J end by 1 base, with 6 bases between. In DNA form, the CDR3 reads TGTGCCAGCAGTGAGAACCTTAACTATGGCTACACCTTC. As protein: CASSENLNYGYTF. Filled out from reference TRBV2 and TRBJ1-2, the complete variable domain reads EPEVTQTPSHQVTQMGQEVILRCVPISNHLYFYWYRQILGQKVEFLVSFYNNEISEKSEIFDDQFSVERPDGSNFTLKIRSTKLEDSAMYFCASSENLNYGYTFGSGTRLTVV.

This clone occurred once. The chain employs TRBV7-2 and TRBJ1-2; 9 bases align to TRBD1. This CDR3 contains 15 residues. V lost 0 bases to trimming and J lost 5 bases; unmatched junction nucleotides: 4. Germline CDR1 reads SGHTA; CDR2 reads FQGNSA. CDR3 in DNA: TGTGCCAGCAGCTTAGCGCAGGGACAGGGATATGGCTACACCTTC. It translates to CASSLAQGQGYGYTF.

V is TRBV7-3 and J is TRBJ2-2; tentatively, D is TRBD1 (6 bases). V was cut by 6 bases and J by 5 bases, with 13 bases left in between. CDR1 is SGHTA, CDR2 FQGTGA, per germline. This CDR3 contains 14 residues. CDR3 DNA sequence: TGTGCCAGCAGGATGAATACAGGGACCGGGGAGCTGTTTTTT. It is translated as CASRMNTGTGELFF.

This clone was detected once. The V and J genes are TRBV5-1 and TRBJ2-7; D might be TRBD1 (6 bases). V gave up 2 bases and J gave up 2 bases, with 11 bases separating them. The CDR3 contains 14 residues. From germline, CDR1 is SGHRS and CDR2 YFSETQ. The CDR3 loop reads CASSFGQPAYEQYF. Here the CDR3 DNA reads TGCGCCAGCAGCTTCGGACAGCCAGCCTACGAGCAGTACTTC.

The V and J genes are TRBV19 and TRBJ1-1; 9 positions match TRBD1. This CDR3 contains 17 residues. Germline V gene data show CDR1 as LNHDA and CDR2 as SQIVND (reference sequence). The trim removed 5 bases at V and 1 base at J, leaving 11 bases unmatched. The CDR3 coding sequence is TGTGCCAGTAGTGCGACCGGGACAGGGAGCAAGAACACTGAAGCTTTCTTT. Protein: CASSATGTGSKNTEAFF.

The chain links TRBV7-9 to TRBJ1-2; 10 bases map to TRBD1. After removal of 2 bases from V and 14 bases from J, the junction contained 5 bases not matched to a gene. The CDR3 loop spans 12 amino acids. CDR1 and CDR2 (germline): SEHNR, FQNEAQ (reference sequence). CDR3 residues: CASSLLDRGVTF. Written as DNA, the CDR3 is TGTGCCAGCAGCTTATTGGACAGGGGGGTAACCTTC.

This clone showed up just a few times. This chain uses TRBV6-1 with TRBJ1-1; D is unresolved. The CDR3 has 14 amino acids. Germline V gene sequence: CDR1 MNHNS, CDR2 SASEGT. Trimming stripped 3 bases from V and 4 bases from J, with 12 bases between. The DNA for the CDR3 is TGTGCCAGCAGTGATCAAGAGGGTTTCACTGAAGCTTTCTTT. As protein: CASSDQEGFTEAFF.

The rearrangement joins TRBV6-1 to TRBJ1-3; D is uncertain. The CDR3 is 11 amino acids. The germline V and J ends were trimmed by 4 bases and 7 bases, with 5 bases remaining between them. Germline CDR1 MNHNS, CDR2 SASEGT. The CDR3, as DNA: TGTGCCAGCAGTGTGGGTAACACCATATATTTT. Translated, it gives CASSVGNTIYF.

This clone has more than one count but fewer than ten. This chain links TRBV2 with TRBJ1-4; the match to TRBD1 covers 8 bases. There are 15 residues in the CDR3. With 6 bases clipped from V and 5 bases from J, the junction kept 8 bases outside the gene matches. Germline values: CDR1 SNHLY, CDR2 FYNNEI. DNA of the CDR3: TGTGCCAGCAGCCTCACAGGGGGTGGGAATGAAAAACTGTTTTTT. Its protein is CASSLTGGGNEKLFF.

The CDR3 DNA follows: TGTGCCAGCAGGGGGAGGACAGGGGGAGACACTGAAGCTTTCTTT. Its protein product is CASRGRTGGDTEAFF. The gene calls are TRBV11-2 and TRBJ1-1; 10 positions agree with TRBD1. In germline, CDR1 is SGHAT, CDR2 FQNNGV. This CDR3 has 15 amino acids. Trimming took 6 bases from V and 3 from J; bases not matched to a gene: 7.

The sample holds a few counts of this clone. This chain connects TRBV6-1 to TRBJ1-2; D remains unclear. Germline CDR1 reads MNHNS; CDR2 reads SASEGT. The CDR3 contains 15 residues. With 6 bases removed from V and 2 bases from J, the gap between germline ends came to 16 bases. The DNA of the CDR3 is TGTGCCAGCAGACCGTATTGGGAAGGAAACTATGGCTACACCTTC. Translation: CASRPYWEGNYGYTF.

This chain joins TRBV5-4 and TRBJ1-1; 7 bases line up with TRBD1. Germline V gives CDR1 SGHNT, CDR2 YYREEE (reference sequence). CDR3 length equals 15 residues. With 0 bases clipped from V and 0 bases from J, the junction kept 2 bases outside the gene matches. CDR3 in amino acids: CASSLGGGMNTEAFF. In nucleotides, the CDR3 is TGTGCCAGCAGCTTGGGAGGGGGCATGAACACTGAAGCTTTCTTT.

The chain carries TRBV27 and TRBJ2-3, with a weak D call TRBD1 (5 bases). The V gene lost 2 bases and the J gene lost 2 bases, with 17 bases spanning the gap. This CDR3 region has 17 residues. Germline V gene lookup returns CDR1 MNHEY and CDR2 SMNVEV (reference sequence). The CDR3 sequence: CASSLRSARQITDTQYF. The CDR3 nucleotides are TGTGCCAGCAGTTTAAGGAGTGCGAGACAGATCACAGATACGCAGTATTTT.

In this sample, this clone turned up once. The rearrangement links TRBV2 to TRBJ1-1; D is undetermined. CDR1 is SNHLY and CDR2 is FYNNEI in the germline V gene. CDR3 length: 11 residues. V dropped 4 bases and J dropped 7 bases, with 7 bases sitting between them. The chain's CDR3 is CASSGPFEAFF. The CDR3 nucleotides are TGTGCCAGCAGTGGGCCCTTTGAAGCTTTCTTT.

The genes are TRBV6-5 and TRBJ2-7, with 7 bases that match TRBD2. V was clipped by 0 bases and J by 6 bases; unmatched bases: 5. CDR1 is MNHEY, CDR2 SVGAGI, per germline. The CDR3 is 14 amino acids. CDR3 in amino acids: CASSYSRGGGEQYF. Written as DNA, the CDR3 is TGTGCCAGCAGTTACTCGCGGGGCGGGGGCGAGCAGTACTTC.

This clone turned up a few times. The DNA for the CDR3 is TGTGCCTGGAGTCCGGGGGCTGGAAACACCATATATTTT. Translated: CAWSPGAGNTIYF. The chain couples TRBV30 to TRBJ1-3; possibly TRBD1 for D (5 bases). This CDR3 is 13 amino acids long. Germline CDR1 reads GTSNPN; CDR2 reads SVGIG (reference sequence). V gave up 2 bases and J gave up 2 bases, with 7 bases separating them.

The chain uses TRBV18 and TRBJ2-5; maybe TRBD1 (6 bases). CDR1 and CDR2 (germline): KGHSH, LQKENI. V was shortened by 5 bases and J by 1 base, with 17 bases between the two germline ends. CDR3 length: 16 residues. The CDR3 DNA follows: TGTGCCAGCTCAGAAGGGCGACAGGATAGCCAAGAGACCCAGTACTTC. Translating gives CASSEGRQDSQETQYF.

This chain joins TRBV5-1 and TRBJ2-1; D ambiguous. The CDR3 totals 12 residues. From germline, CDR1 is SGHRS and CDR2 YFSETQ. Trimming stripped 2 bases from V and 6 bases from J, with 6 bases between. The CDR3 nucleotides are TGCGCCAGCAGCTTACCGTCCAATGAGCAGTTCTTC. As protein: CASSLPSNEQFF.

This clone was counted once. V gene TRBV7-2 combines with J gene TRBJ2-7; perhaps D is TRBD1 or TRBD2 (6 bases each). The CDR3 runs 15 residues. V lost 2 bases and J lost 1, with 12 bases in between. Germline V gene sequence: CDR1 SGHTA, CDR2 FQGNSA. CDR3 region: CASSLTLGGSYEQYF. CDR3 coding DNA: TGTGCCAGCAGCTTAACGTTAGGGGGGTCCTACGAGCAGTACTTC.

This clone has just one count. CDR3 amino acids: CASSLFEAGTDTQYF. CDR3 DNA sequence: TGTGCCAGCAGCTTATTTGAGGCAGGCACAGATACGCAGTATTTT. This sequence joins TRBV5-5 and TRBJ2-3; D gene uncertain. V was cut by 2 bases and J by 1 base, with 11 bases left in between. Germline CDR1 SGHKS, CDR2 YYEKEE (reference sequence). This CDR3 region has 15 residues. The full variable domain, in which reference TRBV5-5 and TRBJ2-3 provide the parts outside the CDR3, is DAGVTQSPTHLIKTRGQQVTLRCSPISGHKSVSWYQQVLGQGPQFIFQYYEKEERGRGNFPDRFSARQFPNYSSELNVNALLLGDSALYLCASSLFEAGTDTQYFGPGTRLTVL.